This T cell receptor (beta chain) was captured in a study of shared clonotypes between healthy human individuals. With V trimmed by 4 bases and J by 7 bases, 12 bases remained unmatched. CDR1 SGHRS and CDR2 YFSETQ come from the germline V gene. This CDR3 has 15 residues. Memory CD4+ cells were the fraction left after CD45RA+ naive selection. Method: immunoSEQ multiplex PCR; TCRdb's copy keeps in-frame clones and lacks some. The sample yields 2 million to 2.5 million clones, around 92% seen once. This clonotype originated in a man in his late teens or twenties in good health. Some clones in this sample may be carry-over from other donors' samples. The chain employs TRBV5-1 and TRBJ1-2; 8 bases are shared with TRBD1. The specimen sequenced was naive CD4+ T cells from PBMCs. Specified subset: CD45RA+ positively selected. The CDR3 DNA is TGCGCCAGCAGCGTTGGAGGCAGGGGGCTACGTGGCTACACCTTC. It specifies CASSVGGRGLRGYTF. Full variable domain (rest looked up from reference TRBV5-1 and TRBJ1-2): KAGVTQTPRYLIKTRGQQVTLSCSPISGHRSVSWYQQTPGQGLQFLFEYFSETQRNKGNFPGRFSGRQFSNSRSEMNVSTLELGDSALYLCASSVGGRGLRGYTFGSGTRLTVV.